These T cell receptor beta chains were read from a single sample in a study of cytomegalovirus exposure and HLA in healthy donors. Generated by immunoSEQ multiplex PCR, the TCRdb table keeps only in-frame clones and is missing some. The data hold about 43,000 clones, with about half observed a single time. Sequencing was done on a sample of PBMCs. These receptors were obtained from a man aged 55 to 70 in good health and CMV-seronegative. Each CDR3 is given with its conserved first and last residue. Fields, in order: J gene, V gene, D gene, clone size, CDR3 DNA, CDR3 protein. D genes are given only for firm matches. Not every row has a clone size; where given, it reads once, few, many or a size class.

J gene: TRBJ1-1
V gene: TRBV11-3
D gene: NA
clone size: NA
CDR3 DNA: TGTGCCAGCAGCCTTCTGAGGCACACTGAAGCTTTCTTT
CDR3 protein: CASSLLRHTEAFF

J gene: TRBJ1-2
V gene: TRBV7-2
D gene: NA
clone size: NA
CDR3 DNA: TGTGCCAGCAGCCGTGACTTTTCGGGGGGTGACTATGGCTACACCTTC
CDR3 protein: CASSRDFSGGDYGYTF

J gene: TRBJ2-1
V gene: TRBV11-2
D gene: NA
clone size: NA
CDR3 DNA: TGTGCCAGCAGCTTGAGACGGGCGGGGACCGCCTTCTTC
CDR3 protein: CASSLRRAGTAFF

J gene: TRBJ1-6
V gene: TRBV27
D gene: NA
clone size: few
CDR3 DNA: TGTGCCAGCAGCTCCAAGGCGGATTCACCCCTCCACTTT
CDR3 protein: CASSSKADSPLHF

J gene: TRBJ2-3
V gene: TRBV5-7
D gene: NA
clone size: NA
CDR3 DNA: TGTGCCAGCAGCTTACCGGGCGCGGGCACAGATACGCAATATTTT
CDR3 protein: CASSLPGAGTDTQYF

J gene: TRBJ2-3
V gene: TRBV10-1
D gene: NA
clone size: NA
CDR3 DNA: TGCGCCAGCAGTGAGTCGGGGGCGGTAAGCACAGATACGCAGTATTTT
CDR3 protein: CASSESGAVSTDTQYF

J gene: TRBJ1-4
V gene: TRBV6-1
D gene: NA
clone size: NA
CDR3 DNA: TGTGCCAGCAGTGTTAACCAGGGTCGGGAGGAAAAACTGTTTTTT
CDR3 protein: CASSVNQGREEKLFF

J gene: TRBJ2-1
V gene: TRBV7-6
D gene: NA
clone size: few
CDR3 DNA: TGTGCCAGCAGCCGACTAAGGGGAGGCGGTATCTACAATGAGCAGTTCTTC
CDR3 protein: CASSRLRGGGIYNEQFF

J gene: TRBJ2-3
V gene: TRBV7-6
D gene: NA
clone size: NA
CDR3 DNA: TGTGCCAGCAGCTTAGTCCCCTACGGTACAGATACGCAGTATTTT
CDR3 protein: CASSLVPYGTDTQYF

J gene: TRBJ1-2
V gene: TRBV2
D gene: TRBD1
clone size: few
CDR3 DNA: TGTGCCAGCAGCGCTCAGGGGGAAGTCGGCTACACCTTC
CDR3 protein: CASSAQGEVGYTF

J gene: TRBJ2-5
V gene: TRBV5-1
D gene: NA
clone size: NA
CDR3 DNA: TGCGCCAGCAGCCTACAGGGAGGGTACCAAGAGACCCAGTACTTC
CDR3 protein: CASSLQGGYQETQYF

J gene: TRBJ1-2
V gene: TRBV29-1
D gene: TRBD1
clone size: few
CDR3 DNA: TGCAGCGTTTCGGGGACAGGGCAAGATGGCTACACCTTC
CDR3 protein: CSVSGTGQDGYTF

J gene: TRBJ2-5
V gene: TRBV7-8
D gene: NA
clone size: once
CDR3 DNA: TGTGCCAGCAGCTTAGGGCATCGCGAGACCCAGTACTTC
CDR3 protein: CASSLGHRETQYF

J gene: TRBJ2-7
V gene: TRBV5-1
D gene: TRBD2
clone size: NA
CDR3 DNA: TGCGCCAGCAGCACCGGAGCCCTAGCGGGAGGGCCCCACGAGCAGTACTTC
CDR3 protein: CASSTGALAGGPHEQYF

J gene: TRBJ1-2
V gene: TRBV5-1
D gene: TRBD1
clone size: once
CDR3 DNA: TGCGCCAGCAGCCCGGGACAGCTCTATGGCTACACCTTC
CDR3 protein: CASSPGQLYGYTF

J gene: TRBJ1-3
V gene: TRBV10-3
D gene: TRBD1
clone size: NA
CDR3 DNA: TGTGCCATCAGGACAAAGGGACAGGGGCCTCAAGGAAACACCATATATTTT
CDR3 protein: CAIRTKGQGPQGNTIYF